These T cell receptor beta chains were read from a single sample in a study of vaccination effects on CD4 cells after COVID-19. Some clones are missing from TCRdb's copy, which holds only in-frame ones; the method was immunoSEQ multiplex PCR. The sample has about 46,000 clones, around three quarters seen once; the top ten hold around 16%. No antigens are known for them. Material: CD4+ T cells from PBMCs cultured with HCoV-OC43 spike peptides, obtained after COVID-19 vaccination. The receptors come from a human donor who received a COVID-19 vaccine. Both conserved end residues are part of each CDR3. D genes are given only for firm matches. Clone size is shown for a subset of rows, as once, few, many or a class of expanded clone.

clone_size: NA
d_call: NA
v_call: TRBV5-4
j_call: TRBJ1-2
cdr3_nt: TGTGCCAGCAGCCCTCCACAAGGTTTTTATGGCTACACCTTC
cdr3_aa: CASSPPQGFYGYTF

clone_size: few
d_call: NA
v_call: TRBV6-5
j_call: TRBJ1-2
cdr3_nt: TGTGCCAGCACTAAGGGAATTTTCGATGGCTACACCTTC
cdr3_aa: CASTKGIFDGYTF

clone_size: NA
d_call: TRBD2
v_call: TRBV5-1
j_call: TRBJ2-1
cdr3_nt: TGCGCCAGCAGCCCGGCACTAGCGGGGGCCCCTAGCTCCTACAATGAGCAGTTCTTC
cdr3_aa: CASSPALAGAPSSYNEQFF

clone_size: few
d_call: NA
v_call: TRBV21-1
j_call: TRBJ1-6
cdr3_nt: TGTGCCAGCGCGGACGGCGGGGGGGCTAATAATTCACCCCTCCACTTT
cdr3_aa: CASADGGGANNSPLHF

clone_size: NA
d_call: TRBD1
v_call: TRBV5-1
j_call: TRBJ2-2
cdr3_nt: TGCGCCAGCAGCCGACAGGGAAGGGCCGGGGAGCTGTTTTTT
cdr3_aa: CASSRQGRAGELFF

clone_size: NA
d_call: NA
v_call: TRBV12-3/TRBV12-4
j_call: TRBJ2-7
cdr3_nt: TGTGCCAGCAGTCGCCGCTTTGGCTACGAGCAGTACTTC
cdr3_aa: CASSRRFGYEQYF

clone_size: NA
d_call: TRBD1
v_call: TRBV5-4
j_call: TRBJ1-4
cdr3_nt: TGTGCCAGCAGCTTGGTCGGAGCAGGGGGTGAAAAACTGTTTTTT
cdr3_aa: CASSLVGAGGEKLFF

clone_size: NA
d_call: TRBD1
v_call: TRBV2
j_call: TRBJ1-5
cdr3_nt: TGTGCCAGTCAATCCTTCCGGGACAGAGATCAGCCCCAGCATTTT
cdr3_aa: CASQSFRDRDQPQHF

clone_size: NA
d_call: NA
v_call: TRBV5-6
j_call: TRBJ2-1
cdr3_nt: TGTGCCAGCAGCCGGGGCGGCGGGGTCTCCTACAATGAGCAGTTCTTC
cdr3_aa: CASSRGGGVSYNEQFF

clone_size: NA
d_call: NA
v_call: TRBV19
j_call: TRBJ2-2
cdr3_nt: TGTGCCAGTAGTATCGGATATCGGACCGGGGAGCTGTTTTTT
cdr3_aa: CASSIGYRTGELFF

clone_size: few
d_call: NA
v_call: TRBV6-2/TRBV6-3
j_call: TRBJ2-1
cdr3_nt: TGTGCCAGCAGCTCTGACACCTACAATGAGCAGTTCTTC
cdr3_aa: CASSSDTYNEQFF

clone_size: few
d_call: NA
v_call: TRBV19
j_call: TRBJ1-1
cdr3_nt: TGTGCCAGTAGTATAGTACGGGGGACCCTGAACACTGAAGCTTTCTTT
cdr3_aa: CASSIVRGTLNTEAFF

clone_size: NA
d_call: NA
v_call: TRBV5-1
j_call: TRBJ2-2
cdr3_nt: TGCGCCAGCAGCTTAAAGACCCAGGCCGGGGAGCTGTTTTTT
cdr3_aa: CASSLKTQAGELFF

clone_size: once
d_call: TRBD1
v_call: TRBV25-1
j_call: TRBJ2-7
cdr3_nt: TGTGCCAGCAGTGGTACCGGGACAGGGAACTACGAGCAGTACTTC
cdr3_aa: CASSGTGTGNYEQYF

clone_size: once
d_call: NA
v_call: TRBV19
j_call: TRBJ2-7
cdr3_nt: TGTGCCAGTAGTATACGGTCCGGGGGGCTCGAGCAGTACTTC
cdr3_aa: CASSIRSGGLEQYF

clone_size: NA
d_call: NA
v_call: TRBV13
j_call: TRBJ2-7
cdr3_nt: TGTGCCAGCAGCTTAAGTGGGGGGGGCAGGGGGCTTTACGAGCAGTACTTC
cdr3_aa: CASSLSGGGRGLYEQYF

clone_size: NA
d_call: TRBD1
v_call: TRBV18
j_call: TRBJ1-1
cdr3_nt: TGTGCCAGCTCACCTCTCTTACAGGGGTCAAACACTGAAGCTTTCTTT
cdr3_aa: CASSPLLQGSNTEAFF

clone_size: few
d_call: NA
v_call: TRBV5-1
j_call: TRBJ2-3
cdr3_nt: TGCGCCAGCAGCTTCCCGGGGGAGGATACGCAGTATTTT
cdr3_aa: CASSFPGEDTQYF

clone_size: NA
d_call: TRBD1
v_call: TRBV4-1
j_call: TRBJ2-1
cdr3_nt: TGCGCCAGCAGCCAGACCGACAGGGTCGTTTTGAATGAGCAGTTCTTC
cdr3_aa: CASSQTDRVVLNEQFF

clone_size: NA
d_call: NA
v_call: TRBV21-1
j_call: TRBJ2-3
cdr3_nt: TGTGCCAGCAGCAAGTGGGTAGCGGGAGTTACAGATACGCAGTATTTT
cdr3_aa: CASSKWVAGVTDTQYF

clone_size: NA
d_call: NA
v_call: TRBV19
j_call: TRBJ2-1
cdr3_nt: TGTGCCAGTAGTATCTCCCAGAATGAGCAGTTCTTC
cdr3_aa: CASSISQNEQFF

clone_size: NA
d_call: TRBD2
v_call: TRBV11-2
j_call: TRBJ2-1
cdr3_nt: TGTGCCAGCAGCTTAGAAGCGGGGGGCACCTACAATGAGCAGTTCTTC
cdr3_aa: CASSLEAGGTYNEQFF

clone_size: once
d_call: TRBD2
v_call: TRBV3-1/TRBV3-2
j_call: TRBJ2-1
cdr3_nt: TGTGCCAGCAGCCAAGCCCGGACTAGCGGCTCCTACAATGAGCAGTTCTTC
cdr3_aa: CASSQARTSGSYNEQFF

clone_size: NA
d_call: TRBD2
v_call: TRBV3-1/TRBV3-2
j_call: TRBJ2-1
cdr3_nt: TGTGCCAGCAGCCAAACTAGCGGGAGCGCCCATGAGCAGTTCTTC
cdr3_aa: CASSQTSGSAHEQFF

clone_size: NA
d_call: TRBD1
v_call: TRBV11-1
j_call: TRBJ2-7
cdr3_nt: TGTGCCAGCAGCCAACCGGGACAGAGCTACGAGCAGTACTTC
cdr3_aa: CASSQPGQSYEQYF

clone_size: once
d_call: NA
v_call: TRBV6-4
j_call: TRBJ2-1
cdr3_nt: TGTGCCAGCAGTGACTCTAGCGGTAACAATGAGCAGTTCTTC
cdr3_aa: CASSDSSGNNEQFF

clone_size: NA
d_call: NA
v_call: TRBV30
j_call: TRBJ1-4
cdr3_nt: TGTGCCTGGAGTGTTACTGGGGGCGCGGGAGAAAAACTGTTTTTT
cdr3_aa: CAWSVTGGAGEKLFF

clone_size: few
d_call: NA
v_call: TRBV12-3/TRBV12-4
j_call: TRBJ2-7
cdr3_nt: TGTGCCAGCAGCGGGCAAGCCTACGAGCAGTACTTC
cdr3_aa: CASSGQAYEQYF

clone_size: NA
d_call: TRBD1
v_call: TRBV5-5
j_call: TRBJ1-6
cdr3_nt: TGTGCCAGCAGCCGTGGGACAGGTTCACCCCTCCACTTT
cdr3_aa: CASSRGTGSPLHF

clone_size: NA
d_call: NA
v_call: TRBV30
j_call: TRBJ2-3
cdr3_nt: TGTGCCTGGAGGGACTACGGCACAGATACGCAGTATTTT
cdr3_aa: CAWRDYGTDTQYF

clone_size: few
d_call: NA
v_call: TRBV7-9
j_call: TRBJ2-1
cdr3_nt: TGTGCCAGCAGCCGCCTACGGGATGAGCAGTTCTTC
cdr3_aa: CASSRLRDEQFF

clone_size: NA
d_call: TRBD1
v_call: TRBV29-1
j_call: TRBJ1-1
cdr3_nt: TGCAGCGTCCCCAATAAAATGACAGGGGTCGGCACTGAAGCTTTCTTT
cdr3_aa: CSVPNKMTGVGTEAFF

clone_size: NA
d_call: NA
v_call: TRBV5-6
j_call: TRBJ1-2
cdr3_nt: TGTGCCAGCAGCTCGGACGGATCCTATGGCTACACCTTC
cdr3_aa: CASSSDGSYGYTF

clone_size: NA
d_call: TRBD2
v_call: TRBV15
j_call: TRBJ2-1
cdr3_nt: TGTGCCACCAGCAGAGAGCTAGCGGGGAGCTCCTACAATGAGCAGTTCTTC
cdr3_aa: CATSRELAGSSYNEQFF

clone_size: NA
d_call: NA
v_call: TRBV27
j_call: TRBJ1-2
cdr3_nt: TGTGCCAGCAGTACCGGGACGAAAGCTGGCTACACCTTC
cdr3_aa: CASSTGTKAGYTF

clone_size: NA
d_call: TRBD1
v_call: TRBV6-7
j_call: TRBJ1-1
cdr3_nt: TGTGCCAGCAGTTACCACGGACAGGGGCTTAAAGAGACTGAAGCTTTCTTT
cdr3_aa: CASSYHGQGLKETEAFF

clone_size: NA
d_call: TRBD1
v_call: TRBV2
j_call: TRBJ2-3
cdr3_nt: TGTGCCAGCAGCGTACGAACGACAGGGGTAGGGACAGATACGCAGTATTTT
cdr3_aa: CASSVRTTGVGTDTQYF

clone_size: once
d_call: NA
v_call: TRBV1
j_call: TRBJ2-7
cdr3_nt: TGCACCAGCAGCCAAGATCGGGGACAGGGGAACGAGCAGTACTTC
cdr3_aa: CTSSQDRGQGNEQYF

clone_size: once
d_call: TRBD1
v_call: TRBV12-5
j_call: TRBJ2-2
cdr3_nt: TGTGCTAGGGCCTCGGGACAGGGAAACACCGGGGAGCTGTTTTTT
cdr3_aa: CARASGQGNTGELFF

clone_size: NA
d_call: NA
v_call: TRBV16
j_call: TRBJ1-6
cdr3_nt: TGTGCCAGCAGCCAGAGGCAGTCCCCATCCTATAATTCACCCCTCCACTTT
cdr3_aa: CASSQRQSPSYNSPLHF

clone_size: once
d_call: TRBD2
v_call: TRBV7-9
j_call: TRBJ2-5
cdr3_nt: TGTGCCAGCAGCATCCAACCGGGACTAGCGACGGAGACCCAGTACTTC
cdr3_aa: CASSIQPGLATETQYF

clone_size: NA
d_call: NA
v_call: TRBV9
j_call: TRBJ2-7
cdr3_nt: TGTGCCAGCAGCGTAGCCCCCCAGGGTACATCATACGAGCAGTACTTC
cdr3_aa: CASSVAPQGTSYEQYF

clone_size: few
d_call: NA
v_call: TRBV4-1
j_call: TRBJ2-5
cdr3_nt: TGCGCCAGCAGCCAAGCGCGGACTGACGGGGAGACCCAGTACTTC
cdr3_aa: CASSQARTDGETQYF

clone_size: NA
d_call: NA
v_call: TRBV11-2
j_call: TRBJ2-1
cdr3_nt: TGTGCCAGCAGCTTAGCCAGGCCCAACAATGAGCAGTTCTTC
cdr3_aa: CASSLARPNNEQFF

clone_size: few
d_call: NA
v_call: TRBV15
j_call: TRBJ1-5
cdr3_nt: TGTGCCACCAGCAGAGACAATCAGCCCCAGCATTTT
cdr3_aa: CATSRDNQPQHF